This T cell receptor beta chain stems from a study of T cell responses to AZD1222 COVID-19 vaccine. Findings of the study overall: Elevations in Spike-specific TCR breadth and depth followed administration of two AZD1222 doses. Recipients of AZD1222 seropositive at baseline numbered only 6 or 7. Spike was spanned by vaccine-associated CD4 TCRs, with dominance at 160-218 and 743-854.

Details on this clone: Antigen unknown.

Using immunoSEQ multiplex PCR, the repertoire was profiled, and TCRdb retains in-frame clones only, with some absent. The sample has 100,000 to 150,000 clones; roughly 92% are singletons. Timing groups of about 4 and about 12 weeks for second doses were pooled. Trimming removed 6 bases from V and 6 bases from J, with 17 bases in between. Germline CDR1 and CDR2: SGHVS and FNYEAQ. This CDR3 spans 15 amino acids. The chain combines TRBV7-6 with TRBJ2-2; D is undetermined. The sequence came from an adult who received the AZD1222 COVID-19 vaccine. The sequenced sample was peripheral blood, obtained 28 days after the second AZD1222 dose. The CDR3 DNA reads TGTGCCAGCAGTCCTCTAGGGATGCTTGCCGGGGAGCTGTTTTTT. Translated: CASSPLGMLAGELFF.